This section outlines one T cell receptor beta chain sequence together with its context. Its antigen is as yet unknown. Using immunoSEQ multiplex PCR, the repertoire was profiled, and TCRdb retains in-frame clones only, with some absent. The repertoire holds some 140,000 clones, about 87% seen once, with 3.1% in the top ten. The data are from a study of T cell responses to AZD1222 COVID-19 vaccine. V was shortened by 4 bases and J by 6 bases, with 13 bases between the two germline ends. The CDR3 totals 13 residues. Germline V gene sequence: CDR1 MGHRA, CDR2 YSYEKL. General observations from the study: Reports say nearly half of spike-specific TCRs go after unmutated variant regions.

This sequence was found in an adult in good health. This specimen was peripheral blood, taken on day 0 of AZD1222 vaccination. J is TRBJ2-7 and V is TRBV4-1; the D is unclear. CDR3 nucleotide sequence: TGCGCCAGCAGCCTATACAACGGCGGCGAGCAGTACTTC. Its protein is CASSLYNGGEQYF.